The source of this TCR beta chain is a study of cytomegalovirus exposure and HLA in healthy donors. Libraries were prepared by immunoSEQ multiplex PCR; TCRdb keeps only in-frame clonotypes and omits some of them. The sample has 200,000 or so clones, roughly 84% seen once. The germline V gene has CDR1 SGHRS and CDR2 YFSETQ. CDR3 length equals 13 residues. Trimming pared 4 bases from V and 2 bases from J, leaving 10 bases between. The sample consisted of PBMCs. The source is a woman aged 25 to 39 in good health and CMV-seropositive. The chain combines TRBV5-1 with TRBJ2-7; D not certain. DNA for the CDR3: TGCGCCAGCAGCCCGCACAAACCCTACGAGCAGTACTTC. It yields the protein CASSPHKPYEQYF.